This T cell receptor (beta chain) was identified in a study of post-analysis software for immune sequencing data. Looking at the study overall: Some patients lacked subtype; others had relapsing-remitting, secondary progressive or progressive-relapsing disease.

Trimming cost V 6 bases and J 2 bases, with 13 bases left between them. CDR3 size: 14 residues. Germline V gives CDR1 MDHEN, CDR2 SYDVKM. For this clonotype: What it binds is not known.

Unique molecular identifiers were built into the TCR beta cDNA libraries. Between about 1 and 10 million T cells gave rise to about 450,000 cDNA molecules. TCRdb re-derived calls from the PCR reads in MiXCR, one entry per CDR3 protein. The sample lists some 700,000 distinct CDR3 sequences, approximately 59% occurring once. Study-wide results and caveats: When patients were compared with controls, 5 or 6 TRBV segments were more frequent, TRBV5-6, TRBV5-1 and TRBV20-1 among them. The normalized Chao1 diversity of multiple sclerosis patients was significantly lower than that of controls.

This clonotype was sampled from a girl aged 2-10 years with multiple sclerosis. The sequenced sample was blood. The gene calls are TRBV28 and TRBJ2-5; D is tentatively TRBD1 or TRBD2 (6 bases each). The chain's CDR3 is CASRWGAEQETQYF. CDR3 bases: TGTGCCAGCAGGTGGGGGGCAGAGCAAGAGACCCAGTACTTC.